The present entry profiles one T cell receptor beta chain with its context. Its target is unknown. A read error may produce the germline difference seen at one junction end. The CDR3 loop spans 13 amino acids. The germline V gene encodes CDR1 SGHVS and CDR2 FNYEAQ. The PCR ran on 60 Vbeta and 13 Jbeta primers. Some clones are missing from TCRdb's copy, which holds only in-frame ones; the method was immunoSEQ multiplex PCR. The sample carries 130,000 or so clones, around 83% recorded once. The data derive from a study of cytomegalovirus exposure and HLA in healthy donors. Study-level findings and limits: Across donors, sequencing depth was assumed by presence/absence analyses to be roughly uniform.

The specimen was PBMCs. The gene calls are TRBV7-6 and TRBJ2-1; D not resolved. The source of this sequence is a woman aged 18 to 35 in good health and CMV-seropositive. In DNA form, the CDR3 reads TGTGCCAGCAGCATAGCTGGGCAGAATGAGCAGTTCTTC. This translates into CASSIAGQNEQFF.